Sequencing of this TCR beta chain was carried out in a study of T-cell reconstitution after alpha-beta-depleted transplantation in children. Study-level points and caveats: Reportedly, roughly two months post-transplant, alpha-beta T cells arose from several hundred expanded graft clones. There were some patients whose high TCRbeta diversity at day 60 came from surviving recipient T cells and thymic progenitors.

V gave up 8 bases and J gave up 0 bases; unmatched junction bases: 3. The CDR3 is made up of 14 amino acids. Per germline, CDR1 MNHEY and CDR2 SMNVEV (reference sequence). This clonotype has at least ten counts. The antigen is undetermined. Unique molecular identifiers were built into the TCRbeta library. TCRdb recomputed calls from the PCR reads with MiXCR, one row per CDR3 protein. The sample yields approximately 430,000 distinct CDR3 sequences, roughly 15% seen once. The receptor comes from a boy younger than two who had a stem cell transplant for Wiskott-Aldrich syndrome, so the T cells may come from the graft donor. The sample here was PBMCs, mostly from graft donor cells, taken 360 days after TCRalphabeta/CD19-depleted stem cell transplant. V and J are TRBV27 and TRBJ2-1; the match to TRBD2 covers 8 bases. CDR3 region: CASSLAASYNEQFF. CDR3 nucleotide sequence: TGTGCCAGCTCACTAGCGGCCTCCTACAATGAGCAGTTCTTC.